These 17 T cell receptor beta chains were all obtained from the same sample, sequenced in a study of beta chain features in type 1 diabetes. Whole-study findings and limits: Researchers report that Type 1 diabetes patients had moderately but significantly shorter TCRB CDR3s across all four CD4+ subsets.

The authors reverse transcribed all of the isolated RNA, so sequencing captured expressed TCRB transcripts. The protocol was immunoSEQ multiplex PCR, while the TCRdb copy is restricted to in-frame clones and leaves out a portion. The sample yields about 140,000 clones, about 13% seen once. The antigens for these receptors are not known. Sequencing input: central memory CD4+ T cells from blood. The source is a man aged 18 to 30 with type 1 diabetes.

This clone was picked up many times. The gene calls are TRBV19 and TRBJ2-1; unclear D gene. V lost 7 bases and J 7 bases, leaving 8 bases between the germline ends. The CDR3 extends over 11 amino acids. Germline assignment: CDR1 LNHDA and CDR2 SQIVND (reference sequence). The CDR3 DNA reads TGTGCCAGTACCGAAGCGAATGAGCAGTTCTTC. It specifies CASTEANEQFF.

This clone was found a few times. The chain has TRBV30 and TRBJ2-7; D may be TRBD1 or TRBD2 (5 bases each). The CDR3 is 15 residues long. The V end was cut by 3 bases, the J end by 3 bases, with 18 bases between. Germline V gene sequence: CDR1 GTSNPN, CDR2 SVGIG (reference sequence). CDR3 sequence: CAWSEPGRTGYEQYF. CDR3 in DNA: TGTGCCTGGAGCGAACCGGGACGAACAGGCTACGAGCAGTACTTC.

This clone was detected a few times. The chain has TRBV6-6 and TRBJ1-6; 8 nucleotides line up with TRBD1. The CDR3 covers 15 residues. After removal of 0 bases from V and 8 bases from J, the junction contained 3 bases not matched to a gene. Germline V gives CDR1 MNHNY, CDR2 SVGAGI (reference sequence). The chain's CDR3 is CASSYSTQGDSPLHF. CDR3 DNA: TGTGCCAGCAGTTACTCTACACAGGGGGATTCACCCCTCCACTTT.

The rearrangement links TRBV2 to TRBJ1-5; D is unclear. V was cut by 6 bases and J by 0 bases, with 15 bases left in between. Germline V CDR1 and CDR2: SNHLY, FYNNEI. The CDR3 spans 16 residues. As DNA, the CDR3 is TGTGCCAGCAGCGAGAACGCGGGGTATAGCAATCAGCCCCAGCATTTT. This translates into CASSENAGYSNQPQHF.

This clone was detected only a few times. The rearrangement uses TRBV20-1 and TRBJ2-3; no reliable D call. CDR1 is DFQATT, CDR2 SNEGSKA, per germline (reference sequence). The CDR3 totals 9 residues. For the CDR3, the DNA is TGCAGGGCACGCTGGGCGCAGTATTTT. As protein: CRARWAQYF.

This clone was seen a handful of times. This rearrangement joins TRBV30 to TRBJ1-2, with D uncertain. Between the trimmed V and J ends, which lost 3 bases and 4 bases, there was a span of 6 bases. Germline assignment: CDR1 GTSNPN and CDR2 SVGIG (reference sequence). This CDR3 comprises 11 residues. DNA of the CDR3: TGTGCCTGGAGCCAGGTCTATGGCTACACCTTC. Residues: CAWSQVYGYTF.

In this sample, this clone turned up a few times. The chain is built from TRBV7-2 and TRBJ2-5; 7 nucleotides match TRBD1. Looked up from germline, CDR1 is SGHTA and CDR2 is FQGNSA. CDR3 length equals 15 residues. Trimming cost V 1 base and J 0 bases; bases outside gene matches: 2. The chain's CDR3 is CASSLGGTDQETQYF. CDR3 coding DNA: TGTGCCAGCAGCTTAGGGGGGACAGACCAAGAGACCCAGTACTTC.

The chain is built from TRBV9 and TRBJ1-2; D is uncertain. This CDR3 has 16 residues. Germline V CDR1 and CDR2: SGDLS, YYNGEE. The ends were cut back, 8 bases at V and 6 bases at J, with 26 bases in the middle. Here the CDR3 reads CASTSEGGRSGDGYTF. DNA for the CDR3: TGTGCCAGTACCAGCGAGGGAGGAAGATCCGGGGATGGCTACACCTTC.

The chain employs TRBV19 and TRBJ2-7; a possible D gene is TRBD1 (5 bases). The germline V gene has CDR1 LNHDA and CDR2 SQIVND (reference sequence). The CDR3 loop spans 14 amino acids. V shed 6 bases and J shed 2 bases, with 14 bases lying between them. CDR3 nucleotides: TGTGCCAGTAGACAACAGGACGCGGCCTACGAGCAGTACTTC. Translated: CASRQQDAAYEQYF.

The gene calls are TRBV10-1 and TRBJ2-7; D may be TRBD1 (5 bases). The CDR3 spans 13 residues. The germline gives CDR1 WNHNN, CDR2 SYGVQD (reference sequence). The V end was cut by 6 bases, the J end by 5 bases, with 14 bases between. The CDR3 is CASSDSFVDEQYF. In DNA form, the CDR3 reads TGCGCCAGCAGCGACAGTTTTGTCGACGAGCAGTACTTC.

The genes are TRBV7-9 and TRBJ1-3; TRBD1 matches 11 bases. The germline CDR1 and CDR2 sequences are SEHNR and FQNEAQ (reference sequence). Trimming removed 5 bases from V and 4 bases from J; junction bases left unmatched: 7. The CDR3 has 16 residues. CDR3 protein: CASSPDRGLTGNTIYF. The CDR3 DNA follows: TGTGCCAGCAGCCCGGACAGGGGGCTAACGGGAAACACCATATATTTT.

This clone was counted only a few times. The chain is built from TRBV9 and TRBJ2-5; the match to TRBD2 covers 9 bases. After removal of 0 bases from V and 1 base from J, the junction contained 4 bases not matched to a gene. The CDR3 runs to 16 residues. Germline V gene sequence: CDR1 SGDLS, CDR2 YYNGEE. The DNA of the CDR3 is TGTGCCAGCAGCGTAGGGTCTAGCGGGGCCCAAGAGACCCAGTACTTC. This translates into CASSVGSSGAQETQYF.

The table lists this clone with a few counts. This sequence joins TRBV27 and TRBJ2-1; 7 bases are a match to TRBD2. The germline V gene has CDR1 MNHEY and CDR2 SMNVEV (reference sequence). This CDR3 comprises 14 residues. V lost 3 bases and J lost 9; bases outside the gene matches: 8. CDR3 amino acids: CASSFSGLSGEQFF. CDR3 bases: TGTGCCAGCAGTTTCTCGGGACTATCGGGTGAGCAGTTCTTC.

On this clone itself: A read error may be the cause here, since a much bigger clone is one base away. The gene calls are TRBV29-1 and TRBJ1-2, with D perhaps TRBD1 (5 bases). The V end was cut by 7 bases, the J end by 0 bases, with 9 bases between. The CDR3 has 12 amino acids. Germline V gene lookup returns CDR1 SQVTM and CDR2 ANQGSEA. CDR3 nucleotide sequence: TGCAGCGGTTGGGGGACTAACTATGGCTACACCTTC. Translating gives CSGWGTNYGYTF. The full variable domain, completed using reference TRBV29-1 and TRBJ1-2, is SAVISQKPSRDICQRGTSLTIQCQVDSQVTMMFWYRQQPGQSLTLIATANQGSEATYESGFVIDKFPISRPNLTFSTLTVSNMSPEDSSIYLCSGWGTNYGYTFGSGTRLTVV.

The chain uses TRBV11-2 and TRBJ2-1; D may be TRBD1 or TRBD2 (5 bases each). Trimming stripped 7 bases from V and 7 bases from J, with 17 bases between. CDR3 length: 14 residues. CDR1 SGHAT and CDR2 FQNNGV come from the germline V gene. This chain's CDR3 is CASTTRVGDNEQFF. CDR3 in DNA: TGTGCCAGCACCACGAGGGTGGGGGATAATGAGCAGTTCTTC.

The chain joins TRBV6-5 to TRBJ2-2, with D uncertain. CDR3 length: 12 residues. V lost 7 bases and J 3 bases, leaving 6 bases between the germline ends. Germline CDR1 reads MNHEY; CDR2 reads SVGAGI. As DNA, the CDR3 is TGTGCCAGCACCTCGTACACCGGGGAGCTGTTTTTT. The encoded protein is CASTSYTGELFF.

This clone has only a few counts. The V and J genes are TRBV20-1 and TRBJ2-4; D possibly matches TRBD1 or TRBD2 (5 bases each). CDR1 and CDR2 (germline): DFQATT, SNEGSKA (reference sequence). V lost 6 bases to trimming and J lost 9 bases, with 12 bases between them. The CDR3 length is 11 residues. CDR3 residues: CSATTGTIQYF. Written as DNA, the CDR3 is TGCAGTGCAACAACCGGGACCATTCAGTACTTC.